This T cell receptor (beta chain) came from a study of read filtering for tumor transcriptome and immune sequencing. Study as a whole: By R-ISS, stages I, II and III held 8, 16 and 7 patients.

Deletions cut 6 bases from V and 8 bases from J, with 7 bases between. The CDR3 spans 11 residues. Germline CDR1 MDHEN, CDR2 SYDVKM. Every patient had bone marrow sampled while the disease was active. The table lists this clonotype with many counts. Its matching antigen is unknown. Molecular barcoded adaptors covering alpha/delta and beta/gamma chains were used on roughly 400 ng RNA. MiXCR, run by TCRdb on the reads, gives a single entry per CDR3 protein. Of about 50,000 distinct CDR3 sequences in the sample, less than 20% are singletons; the top ten hold over 15%. Study-level findings and limits: IR-seq and RNA-seq agreed better without single-read clonotypes. Single-read clonotypes: about 83% of IR-seq clonotypes (around 4% of reads), more than 70% of RNA-seq clonotypes (less than 50% of reads).

The chain carries TRBV28 and TRBJ1-4; D gene ambiguous. Sequencing was performed on a population of CD138-negative cells sorted from bone marrow. This TCR was sampled from a donor over 35 with multiple myeloma. CDR3 in amino acids: CASSPREKLFF. The CDR3 DNA reads as TGTGCCAGCAGCCCTAGGGAAAAACTGTTTTTT.